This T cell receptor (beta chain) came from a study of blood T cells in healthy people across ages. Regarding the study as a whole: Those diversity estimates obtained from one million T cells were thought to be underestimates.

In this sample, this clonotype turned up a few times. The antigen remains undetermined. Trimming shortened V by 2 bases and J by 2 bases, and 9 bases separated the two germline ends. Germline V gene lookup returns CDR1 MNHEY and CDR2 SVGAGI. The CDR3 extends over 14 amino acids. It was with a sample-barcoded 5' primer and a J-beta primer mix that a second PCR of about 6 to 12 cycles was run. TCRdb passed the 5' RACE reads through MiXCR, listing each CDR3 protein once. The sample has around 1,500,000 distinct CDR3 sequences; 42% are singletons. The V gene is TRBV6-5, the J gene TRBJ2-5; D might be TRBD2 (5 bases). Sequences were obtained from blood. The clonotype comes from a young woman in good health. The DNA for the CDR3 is TGTGCCAGCAGTTACCCCGGGGTTCAAGAGACCCAGTACTTC. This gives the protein CASSYPGVQETQYF.